Listed here is a single T cell receptor beta chain. The antigen is unknown. With a duration under 2 months, the hyperthyroidism was newly diagnosed in patients aged 18 to 65. First hyperthyroidism diagnosis is when the blood sample was obtained, before any ophthalmopathy symptoms. The authors obtained PBMCs from 9 to 10 ml of fresh peripheral blood. The sample is drawn from a study of T cells in Graves' hyperthyroidism and ophthalmopathy. Study conclusions and caveats: Most thyroid clonotypes with frequency above 0.001 were detected in blood.

The CDR3 loop spans 15 amino acids. The germline V gene encodes CDR1 DFQATT and CDR2 SNEGSKA (reference sequence). Trimming took 3 bases from V and 7 from J, leaving 22 bases between them. RNA transcripts gave rise to amplified TCR beta CDR3 regions. The primer set for the first-round RT-PCR of the TCR CDR3 was HTBI. Each CDR3 protein is one row after TCRdb ran MiXCR on the multiplex PCR reads. The table lists approximately 400,000 distinct CDR3 sequences, approximately 15% of them singletons. This chain connects TRBV20-1 to TRBJ2-7; perhaps D is TRBD1 or TRBD2 (5 bases each). The clonotype originates from a man younger than 45 with Graves' hyperthyroidism that later progressed to Graves' ophthalmopathy. Source material: blood. In DNA, the CDR3 is TGCAGTGCTAGTTCCCGGGACGGAACCTATGATGAGCAGTACTTC. It translates to CSASSRDGTYDEQYF.